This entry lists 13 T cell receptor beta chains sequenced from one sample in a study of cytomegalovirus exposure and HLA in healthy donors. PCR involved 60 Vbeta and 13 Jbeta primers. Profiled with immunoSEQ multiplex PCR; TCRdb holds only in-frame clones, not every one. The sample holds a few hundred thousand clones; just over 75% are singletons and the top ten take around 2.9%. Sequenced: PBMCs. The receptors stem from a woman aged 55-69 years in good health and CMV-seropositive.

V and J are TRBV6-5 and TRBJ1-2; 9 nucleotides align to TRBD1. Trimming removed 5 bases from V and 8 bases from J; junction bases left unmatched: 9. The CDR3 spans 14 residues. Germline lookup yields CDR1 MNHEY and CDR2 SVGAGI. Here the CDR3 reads CASSPTGGAYGYTF. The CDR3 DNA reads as TGTGCCAGCAGTCCCACAGGGGGCGCCTACGGCTACACCTTC.

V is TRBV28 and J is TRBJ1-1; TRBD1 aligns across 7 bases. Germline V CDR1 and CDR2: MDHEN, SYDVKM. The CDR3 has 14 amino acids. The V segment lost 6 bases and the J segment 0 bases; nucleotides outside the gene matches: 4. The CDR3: CASRTDRMNTEAFF. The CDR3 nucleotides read TGTGCCAGCAGGACGGACAGGATGAACACTGAAGCTTTCTTT.

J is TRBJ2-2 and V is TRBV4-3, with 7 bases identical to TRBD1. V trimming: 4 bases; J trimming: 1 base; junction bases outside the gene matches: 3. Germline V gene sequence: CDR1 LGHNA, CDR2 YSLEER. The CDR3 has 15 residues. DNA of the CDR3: TGCGCCAGCAGCCCGCGGACAGGGAACACCGGGGAGCTGTTTTTT. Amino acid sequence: CASSPRTGNTGELFF.

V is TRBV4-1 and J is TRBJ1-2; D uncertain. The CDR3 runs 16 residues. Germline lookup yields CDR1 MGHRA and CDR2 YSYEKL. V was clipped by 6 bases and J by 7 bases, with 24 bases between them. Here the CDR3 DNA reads TGCGCCAGCAGTCCAAGCGCTTCCGGACTCCTAGCTGGCTACACCTTC. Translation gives CASSPSASGLLAGYTF.

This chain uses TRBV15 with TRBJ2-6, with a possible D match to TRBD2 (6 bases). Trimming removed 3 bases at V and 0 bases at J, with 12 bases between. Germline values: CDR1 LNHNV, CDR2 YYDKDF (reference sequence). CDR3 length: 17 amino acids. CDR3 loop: CATSSEEGTSGANVLTF. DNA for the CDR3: TGTGCCACCAGCAGTGAGGAGGGGACCTCTGGGGCCAACGTCCTGACTTTC.

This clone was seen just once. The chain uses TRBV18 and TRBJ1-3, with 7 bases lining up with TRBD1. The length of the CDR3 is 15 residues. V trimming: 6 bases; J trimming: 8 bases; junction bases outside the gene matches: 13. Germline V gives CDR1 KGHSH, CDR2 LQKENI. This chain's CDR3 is CASSLIGRGLDTIYF. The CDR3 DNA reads TGTGCCAGCTCCCTAATCGGAAGGGGGCTAGACACCATATATTTT. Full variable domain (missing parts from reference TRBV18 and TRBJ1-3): NAGVMQNPRHLVRRRGQEARLRCSPMKGHSHVYWYRQLPEEGLKFMVYLQKENIIDESGMPKERFSAEFPKEGPSILRIQQVVRGDSAAYFCASSLIGRGLDTIYFGEGSWLTVV.

The CDR3 loop reads CATSRSQVAEAFF. The DNA of the CDR3 is TGTGCCACCAGCAGATCACAGGTAGCTGAAGCTTTCTTT. This chain links TRBV15 with TRBJ1-1; D is possibly TRBD1 (5 bases). Germline V CDR1 and CDR2: LNHNV, YYDKDF (reference sequence). The CDR3 has 13 amino acids. V was trimmed by 2 bases and J by 6 bases, leaving 10 bases between them.

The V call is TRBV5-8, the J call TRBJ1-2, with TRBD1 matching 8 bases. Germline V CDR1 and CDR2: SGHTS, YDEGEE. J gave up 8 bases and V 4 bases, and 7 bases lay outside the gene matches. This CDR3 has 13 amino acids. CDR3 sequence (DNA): TGTGCCAGCAGCATCGACAGGGGCAGAGGCTACACCTTC. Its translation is CASSIDRGRGYTF.

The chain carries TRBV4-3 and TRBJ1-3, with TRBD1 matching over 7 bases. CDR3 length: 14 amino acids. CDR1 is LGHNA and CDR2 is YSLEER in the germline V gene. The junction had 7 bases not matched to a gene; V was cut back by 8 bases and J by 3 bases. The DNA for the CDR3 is TGCGCCAGCCGAAAGACAGGGCTTGGAAACACCATATATTTT. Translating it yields CASRKTGLGNTIYF.

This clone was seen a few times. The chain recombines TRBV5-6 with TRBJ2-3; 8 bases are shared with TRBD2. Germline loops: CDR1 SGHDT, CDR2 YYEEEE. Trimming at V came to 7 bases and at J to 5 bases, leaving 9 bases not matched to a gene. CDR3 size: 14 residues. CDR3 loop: CASSPTGGRDTQYF. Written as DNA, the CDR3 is TGTGCCAGCTCCCCAACGGGGGGGCGAGATACGCAGTATTTT.

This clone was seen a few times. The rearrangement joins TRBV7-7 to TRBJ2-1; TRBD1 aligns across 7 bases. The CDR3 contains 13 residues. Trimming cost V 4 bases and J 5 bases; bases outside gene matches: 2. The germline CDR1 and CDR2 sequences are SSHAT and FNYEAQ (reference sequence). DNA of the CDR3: TGTGCCAGCAGCTCCGGACAGGACAATGAGCAGTTCTTC. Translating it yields CASSSGQDNEQFF.

CDR3 residues: CASNRDGVVGETQYF. CDR3 coding DNA: TGTGCCAGCAACCGGGATGGTGTGGTAGGAGAGACCCAGTACTTC. This rearrangement joins TRBV19 to TRBJ2-5; a weak D match, TRBD2 (5 bases). This CDR3 is 15 amino acids long. V was shortened by 9 bases and J by 4 bases, with 21 bases between the two germline ends. The germline gives CDR1 LNHDA, CDR2 SQIVND (reference sequence).

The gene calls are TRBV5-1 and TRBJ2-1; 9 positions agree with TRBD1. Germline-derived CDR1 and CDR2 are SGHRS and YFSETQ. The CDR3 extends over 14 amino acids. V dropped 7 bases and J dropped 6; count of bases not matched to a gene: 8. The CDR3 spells CASRQTGGGNEQFF. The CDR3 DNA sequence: TGCGCCAGCCGACAGACAGGGGGGGGCAATGAGCAGTTCTTC.